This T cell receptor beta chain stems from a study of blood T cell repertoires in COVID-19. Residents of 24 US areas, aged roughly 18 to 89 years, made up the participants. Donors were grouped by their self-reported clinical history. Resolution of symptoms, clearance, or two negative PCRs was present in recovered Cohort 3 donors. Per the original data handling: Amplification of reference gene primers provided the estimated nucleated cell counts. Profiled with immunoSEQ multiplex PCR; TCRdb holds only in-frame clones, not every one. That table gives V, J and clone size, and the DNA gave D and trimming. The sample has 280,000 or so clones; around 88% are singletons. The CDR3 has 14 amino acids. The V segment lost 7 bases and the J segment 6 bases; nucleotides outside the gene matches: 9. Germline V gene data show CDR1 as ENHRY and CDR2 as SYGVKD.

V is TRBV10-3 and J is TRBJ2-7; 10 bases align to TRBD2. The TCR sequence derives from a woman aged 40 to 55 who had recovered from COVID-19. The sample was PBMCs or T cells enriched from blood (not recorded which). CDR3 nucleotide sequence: TGTGCCATCAAAGTAGCGGGAGGATCCGGCGAGCAGTACTTC. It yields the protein CAIKVAGGSGEQYF.